This record concerns one T cell receptor beta chain sequence. This sample was taken from a study of blood T cell repertoires in COVID-19. Study overall: Samples came from the United States, Italy and Spain, spanning acute and convalescent COVID-19. PBMCs, B-cell-depleted T cells, or T cells were the source of the cDNA or gDNA that made up the material.

Study processing details: Reference gene primer amplification in the assay estimated nucleated cell counts. Method: immunoSEQ multiplex PCR; TCRdb's copy keeps in-frame clones and lacks some. That table furnishes V, J and clone size, whereas the DNA furnished D and trimming. The sample contains about 140,000 clones, 85% of which appear only once. The CDR3 totals 14 residues. Trimming at V came to 10 bases and at J to 5 bases, leaving 9 bases not matched to a gene. CDR1 ENHRY and CDR2 SYGVKD come from the germline V gene. V usage is TRBV10-3 and J usage is TRBJ1-5; 9 bases fit TRBD1. Sequencing was performed on peripheral blood. This receptor was obtained from a man aged 50 to 60 with acute or convalescent COVID-19. The DNA for the CDR3 is TGTGCCACCCGGGACAGGGAAGAGGATCAGCCCCAGCATTTT. Translation gives CATRDREEDQPQHF.